This T cell receptor (beta chain) is from a study of blood T cells in healthy people across ages. This CDR3 is built from 15 residues. V gave up 0 bases and J gave up 11 bases, with 20 bases separating them. Per germline, CDR1 SGHDT and CDR2 YYEEEE. Concerning this clonotype itself: What it recognizes is unknown.

Findings of the study overall: Conclusively comparing naive with antigen-experienced cells was impossible with unsorted PBMCs.

Through a sample-barcoded 5' primer and a J-beta primer mix, a second PCR was run for about 6 to 12 cycles. Each CDR3 protein gets one entry after TCRdb re-called the 5' RACE reads with MiXCR. The sample comprises around 800,000 distinct CDR3 sequences, 40% to 50% of which are singletons, and under 20% rests with the top ten. The chain recombines TRBV5-6 with TRBJ2-5; D not resolved. The receptor comes from a man between 60 and 70 years old in good health. The sample was blood. CDR3 sequence: CASSLGGGARGEQYF. The CDR3 DNA reads TGTGCCAGCAGCTTGGGTGGTGGAGCCCGCGGTGAGCAGTACTTC.